This TCR beta chain derives from a study of blood T cell repertoires in COVID-19. Under the authors' procedure: Quantification of nucleated cells was approximated via reference gene primer amplification. Here immunoSEQ multiplex PCR was the method, and the copy in TCRdb shows in-frame clones only, minus some. That table is the source of V, J and clone size, and D and trimming were worked out from the DNA. The sample has approximately 350,000 clones; 88% are singletons. The germline gives CDR1 LNHDA, CDR2 SQIVND (reference sequence). This CDR3 is built from 18 residues. Unmatched junction bases numbered 13, after V lost 7 bases and J lost 4 bases. This clone was observed a single time.

Sequenced: peripheral blood. This receptor was identified in a woman between 65 and 79 years old with COVID-19, enrolled during active disease. The chain uses TRBV19 and TRBJ2-4; 13 bases map to TRBD2. DNA for the CDR3: TGTGCCAGTACCCCCGGACTAGCGGGGGCCCAGCTAAAAAACATTCAGTACTTC. Protein: CASTPGLAGAQLKNIQYF.